Below, 22 T cell receptor beta chains from the same sample are listed, as sequenced in a study of shared clonotypes between healthy human individuals. Produced via immunoSEQ multiplex PCR; TCRdb's table is partial and in-frame only. This table holds a few hundred thousand clones, nearly 97% found once. CD45RO-negative, CCR7-selected cells formed the naive CD8 fraction, which excluded terminally differentiated effector memory CD45RA+ cells. Sequenced: naive CD8+ T cells sorted from blood. The receptors were gathered from a woman in her 30s in good health.

The chain links TRBV19 to TRBJ2-1; D ambiguous. CDR3 length: 12 amino acids. The V end was cut by 5 bases, the J end by 2 bases, with 4 bases between. Germline values: CDR1 LNHDA, CDR2 SQIVND (reference sequence). Here the CDR3 DNA reads TGTGCCAGTAGTGGGGCCTACAATGAGCAGTTCTTC. Translated, it gives CASSGAYNEQFF. Using reference TRBV19 and TRBJ2-1 for the parts outside the CDR3, the full variable domain is DGGITQSPKYLFRKEGQNVTLSCEQNLNHDAMYWYRQDPGQGLRLIYYSQIVNDFQKGDIAEGYSVSREKKESFPLTVTSAQKNPTAFYLCASSGAYNEQFFGPGTRLTVL.

CDR3 in amino acids: CAKPLAGGTYEQYF. The CDR3 nucleotides are TGTGCCAAGCCGCTAGCGGGAGGAACTTACGAGCAGTACTTC. This sequence joins TRBV19 and TRBJ2-7; TRBD2 matches at 11 bases. The germline gives CDR1 LNHDA, CDR2 SQIVND (reference sequence). This CDR3 comprises 14 residues. V trimming: 10 bases; J trimming: 4 bases; junction bases outside the gene matches: 9.

The rearrangement uses TRBV11-2 and TRBJ2-5; D is undetermined. The CDR3 is 15 amino acids. V was trimmed by 1 base and J by 1 base, leaving 10 bases between them. CDR1 SGHAT and CDR2 FQNNGV come from the germline V gene. The CDR3 coding sequence is TGTGCCAGCAGCTTAGTTTTCGCCAGCCAAGAGACCCAGTACTTC. As protein: CASSLVFASQETQYF.

The V and J genes are TRBV9 and TRBJ2-7, with 12 bases lining up with TRBD2. V lost 3 bases to trimming and J lost 2 bases; unmatched junction nucleotides: 3. The length of the CDR3 is 15 residues. Germline V gene data show CDR1 as SGDLS and CDR2 as YYNGEE. In DNA form, the CDR3 reads TGTGCCAGCAGCGAAACTAGCGGGGGGACCTACGAGCAGTACTTC. Its translation is CASSETSGGTYEQYF.

This chain connects TRBV29-1 to TRBJ2-3; 13 bases are shared with TRBD2. Trimming cost V 1 base and J 6 bases; bases outside gene matches: 10. The CDR3 contains 17 residues. Germline CDR1 and CDR2: SQVTM and ANQGSEA. CDR3 protein: CSVEGAGLAGRWDTQYF. DNA for the CDR3: TGCAGCGTTGAAGGGGCGGGACTAGCGGGGAGATGGGATACGCAGTATTTT.

The chain joins TRBV27 to TRBJ1-5; 8 bases are a match to TRBD1. The CDR3 has 16 amino acids. V lost 5 bases and J lost 3; bases outside the gene matches: 9. In germline, CDR1 is MNHEY, CDR2 SMNVEV (reference sequence). DNA for the CDR3: TGTGCCAGCAGTCCTACCGGGACAGGCCTCAATCAGCCCCAGCATTTT. Protein: CASSPTGTGLNQPQHF.

J is TRBJ2-7 and V is TRBV5-1; 9 nucleotides align to TRBD2. The CDR3 consists of 16 residues. V lost 0 bases to trimming and J lost 4 bases; unmatched junction nucleotides: 8. Germline CDR1 reads SGHRS; CDR2 reads YFSETQ. This CDR3 reads CASSLEAGGPLYEQYF. CDR3 nucleotides: TGCGCCAGCAGCTTGGAGGCGGGAGGGCCTCTATACGAGCAGTACTTC.

The rearrangement links TRBV7-2 to TRBJ2-3; 10 nucleotides align to TRBD2. V trimming: 3 bases; J trimming: 4 bases; junction bases outside the gene matches: 7. CDR1 and CDR2 from the germline V gene are SGHTA and FQGNSA. CDR3 length equals 16 residues. CDR3 in DNA: TGTGCCAGCAGCTTGTTCTCTAGCGGGAGCCCAGATACGCAGTATTTT. It codes for CASSLFSSGSPDTQYF.

This clone was seen only once. The chain is built from TRBV11-2 and TRBJ1-1; D call uncertain. V lost 1 base and J 1 base, leaving 4 bases between the germline ends. The CDR3 has 13 amino acids. CDR1 and CDR2 from the germline V gene are SGHAT and FQNNGV. CDR3 DNA sequence: TGTGCCAGCAGCTTAGGGGCGAACACTGAAGCTTTCTTT. This encodes CASSLGANTEAFF.

Remarks on this clone: The same CDR3 is also encoded by other DNA sequences in this sample. The chain uses TRBV28 and TRBJ1-2; 9 positions match TRBD1. V trimming: 4 bases; J trimming: 1 base; junction bases outside the gene matches: 4. Germline CDR1 MDHEN, CDR2 SYDVKM. The CDR3 loop spans 15 amino acids. The CDR3 nucleotides are TGTGCCAGCAGTTCCCCGGGACAGGGTAACTATGGCTACACCTTC. Translating gives CASSSPGQGNYGYTF.

The rearrangement uses TRBV4-1 and TRBJ1-1, with D hard to call. Trimming took 1 base from V and 1 from J, leaving 4 bases between them. The CDR3 consists of 13 residues. CDR1 and CDR2 (germline): MGHRA, YSYEKL. CDR3 bases: TGCGCCAGCAGCCAAGGGGCGAACACTGAAGCTTTCTTT. Protein sequence: CASSQGANTEAFF.

The chain carries TRBV7-6 and TRBJ2-2; TRBD2 matches 9 bases. CDR3 length equals 16 residues. The trim removed 4 bases at V and 2 bases at J, leaving 5 bases unmatched. Germline V CDR1 and CDR2: SGHVS, FNYEAQ. Here the CDR3 DNA reads TGTGCCAGCAGCTCCCGAGCGGGAGGTAACACCGGGGAGCTGTTTTTT. Its translation is CASSSRAGGNTGELFF.

The V and J genes are TRBV27 and TRBJ1-2; possible D gene TRBD1, 6 bases. This CDR3 is 13 amino acids long. Trimming removed 5 bases from V and 8 bases from J, with 15 bases in between. Germline CDR1 MNHEY, CDR2 SMNVEV (reference sequence). CDR3 region: CASSEPGVGGYTF. The CDR3 DNA follows: TGTGCCAGCAGTGAACCAGGGGTGGGGGGCTACACCTTC.

The chain uses TRBV30 and TRBJ2-4, with D hard to call. Trimming left V 2 bases short and J 8 bases short, with 13 bases between. This CDR3 spans 13 amino acids. From germline, CDR1 is GTSNPN and CDR2 SVGIG (reference sequence). CDR3: CAWSSSVEHIQYF. As DNA, the CDR3 is TGTGCCTGGAGTAGCAGTGTAGAACACATTCAGTACTTC.

This chain connects TRBV7-9 to TRBJ2-3, with D unresolved. V lost 3 bases and J 6 bases, leaving 7 bases between the germline ends. This CDR3 region has 12 residues. Germline V gene data show CDR1 as SEHNR and CDR2 as FQNEAQ (reference sequence). CDR3 in amino acids: CASSFDVDTQYF. In DNA, the CDR3 is TGTGCCAGCAGCTTTGACGTGGATACGCAGTATTTT.

The rearrangement links TRBV4-2 to TRBJ2-1; TRBD2 aligns across 14 bases. Unmatched junction bases numbered 13, after V lost 5 bases and J lost 7 bases. CDR3 size: 18 residues. Germline-derived CDR1 and CDR2 are LGHNA and YNFKEQ. The CDR3 DNA reads TGTGCCAGCAGCGTCCGGACTAGCGGGAGGACGTTCTCTAATGAGCAGTTCTTC. Translated: CASSVRTSGRTFSNEQFF.

The chain joins TRBV25-1 to TRBJ2-3; 8 nucleotides line up with TRBD2. CDR3 length equals 17 residues. J was trimmed by 0 bases and V by 3 bases; bases with no gene match: 8. The germline V gene has CDR1 MGHDK and CDR2 SYGVNS. In DNA, the CDR3 is TGTGCCAGCAGTGATCGGGCTAGCGGGCATAGCACAGATACGCAGTATTTT. Protein product: CASSDRASGHSTDTQYF.

The rearrangement links TRBV19 to TRBJ2-3, with 10 bases aligning to TRBD2. From germline, CDR1 is LNHDA and CDR2 SQIVND (reference sequence). This CDR3 contains 18 residues. Trimming removed 0 bases from V and 0 bases from J; junction bases left unmatched: 6. DNA for the CDR3: TGTGCCAGTAGTATAGATCCAGCGGGAGGGGAGAGCACAGATACGCAGTATTTT. It is translated as CASSIDPAGGESTDTQYF. Looking up the rest from reference TRBV19 and TRBJ2-3 gives the full variable domain: DGGITQSPKYLFRKEGQNVTLSCEQNLNHDAMYWYRQDPGQGLRLIYYSQIVNDFQKGDIAEGYSVSREKKESFPLTVTSAQKNPTAFYLCASSIDPAGGESTDTQYFGPGTRLTVL.

The chain is built from TRBV4-1 and TRBJ2-7; D gene ambiguous. The V gene lost 3 bases and the J gene lost 3 bases, with 15 bases spanning the gap. Germline V lookup: CDR1 MGHRA, CDR2 YSYEKL. The CDR3 loop spans 15 amino acids. The CDR3 DNA reads as TGCGCCAGCAGCCAGTCAGGTGCGGCGAGCTACGAGCAGTACTTC. Its protein product is CASSQSGAASYEQYF.

This clone was recorded only once. The chain combines TRBV4-2 with TRBJ2-1; D is tentatively TRBD1 or TRBD2 (5 bases each). The germline CDR1 and CDR2 sequences are LGHNA and YNFKEQ. This CDR3 has 11 residues. Trimming stripped 3 bases from V and 8 bases from J, with 5 bases between. The CDR3 is CASSQGDEQFF. CDR3 sequence (DNA): TGTGCCAGCAGCCAGGGGGATGAGCAGTTCTTC.

The rearrangement links TRBV11-2 to TRBJ2-7; 11 positions agree with TRBD2. Losses at the gene ends were 5 bases for V and 0 bases for J; bases not matched to a gene: 3. The CDR3 runs 15 residues. The germline gives CDR1 SGHAT, CDR2 FQNNGV. CDR3 DNA: TGTGCCAGCAGCGCTCTAGCGGGAGGCTCCTACGAGCAGTACTTC. It translates to CASSALAGGSYEQYF.

Concerning this clone itself: A read error may produce the germline difference seen at one junction end. V is TRBV9 and J is TRBJ2-7, with TRBD2 matching 11 bases. CDR1 is SGDLS and CDR2 is YYNGEE in the germline V gene. The CDR3 runs 15 residues. DNA of the CDR3: TGTGCCAGCAGTGTAGCGGGAGGGGGGTTCTACGAGCAGTACTTC. Amino acids: CASSVAGGGFYEQYF.